A selection of T cell receptor beta chains follows, all from one sample in a study of blood T cells in healthy people across ages. TCRdb called the 5' RACE reads again in MiXCR, with one record for every CDR3 protein. Of around 690,000 distinct CDR3 sequences in the sample, under 65% were seen once. The sample taken for sequencing was blood. The receptors stem from a man aged 55 to 70 in good health. Each CDR3 is given with its conserved first and last residue. The D gene is left open where the match is weak. Only some rows state a clone size, as once, few, many or a class for expanded clones.

d_gene,abundance,j_gene,v_gene,CDR3nt,CDR3aa
-,-,TRBJ1-2,TRBV9,TGTGCCAGCAGCGGAGTCTATGGCTACACCTTC,CASSGVYGYTF
-,once,TRBJ2-3,TRBV25-1,TGTGCCAGCAGTGACCTCCCCCCGGGACACTTCACAGATACGCAGTATTTT,CASSDLPPGHFTDTQYF
-,-,TRBJ1-2,TRBV25-1,TGTGCCAGCAGTGTCTCGGCCCTGTGGGGAGGCTACACCTTC,CASSVSALWGGYTF
TRBD1,-,TRBJ1-2,TRBV12-3/TRBV12-4,TGTGCCAGCGGTGCCTCACAGGGGACCTATGGCTACACCTTC,CASGASQGTYGYTF
-,-,TRBJ2-7,TRBV21-1,TGTGCCAGCAACAAAAGTCCGGGAGCGGGAGGACTAGCGGGGGCGTTCTCCTACGAGCAGTACTTC,CASNKSPGAGGLAGAFSYEQYF
-,-,TRBJ2-5,TRBV5-4,TGTGCCAGCAGCCCAGAGTGGGGAACGGAGACCCAGTACTTC,CASSPEWGTETQYF
-,-,TRBJ2-5,TRBV11-2,TGTGCCAGCAGCTCAACCCGGGACTTACAAGTGACCCAGTACTTC,CASSSTRDLQVTQYF
-,-,TRBJ1-1,TRBV28,TGTGCCAGCAGTTTGCCCCGCGCCAGGAGGGGGAACACTGAAGCTTTCTTT,CASSLPRARRGNTEAFF
-,-,TRBJ2-5,TRBV2,TGTGCCAGCAGTAAGAACTTCCAAGAGACCCAGTACTTC,CASSKNFQETQYF
TRBD1,-,TRBJ2-1,TRBV4-1,TGCGCCAGCAGCCACGGCCGGGGACAGTTATACAATGAGCAGTTCTTC,CASSHGRGQLYNEQFF
-,once,TRBJ2-3,TRBV4-1,TGCGCCAGCAGCCAAGAGGGGGTTTCAAGTACAGATACGCAGTATTTT,CASSQEGVSSTDTQYF
TRBD1,few,TRBJ1-2,TRBV6-1,TGTGCCAGCAGTGGATACGGACAGGCCTATGGCTACACCTTC,CASSGYGQAYGYTF
-,-,TRBJ2-5,TRBV7-9,TGTGCCAGCAGCTTATTCGGGTCGACCAAAGAGACCCAGTACTTC,CASSLFGSTKETQYF
TRBD2,many,TRBJ2-7,TRBV6-5,TGTGCCAGCAGCTATAGCGGGGGGGACTCCTACGAGCAGTACTTC,CASSYSGGDSYEQYF
TRBD1,-,TRBJ1-2,TRBV27,TGTGCCAGCAGTTTCTGGACAGGGGCCTCCTATGGCTACACCTTC,CASSFWTGASYGYTF
-,-,TRBJ2-4,TRBV2,TGTGCCAGCAGTGATGAGGACAAACGGTACTTC,CASSDEDKRYF
TRBD1,-,TRBJ1-5,TRBV6-2/TRBV6-3,TGTGCCAGCAGTTCAAGGGGACAGGGCGTCCATCAGCCCCAGCATTTT,CASSSRGQGVHQPQHF
-,few,TRBJ2-7,TRBV29-1,TGCAGCGACCCAAGCGGGGACAGCTCCTACGAGCAGTACTTC,CSDPSGDSSYEQYF
TRBD2,-,TRBJ2-7,TRBV2,TGTGCCAGCACTAGCGGCCCCGCCTACGAGCAGTACTTC,CASTSGPAYEQYF
TRBD1,-,TRBJ1-2,TRBV10-3,TGTGCCATCAGTTCCGGGACAGGGGTTGGTGGCTACACCTTC,CAISSGTGVGGYTF
-,few,TRBJ1-1,TRBV7-8,TGTGCCAGCAGCTTACTCTCGGTGAACACTGAAGCTTTCTTT,CASSLLSVNTEAFF
-,few,TRBJ1-4,TRBV6-1,TGTGCCAGCAGGGGTCTCGATGAAAAACTGTTTTTT,CASRGLDEKLFF
TRBD1,-,TRBJ1-2,TRBV24-1,TGTGCCACAGAACAGGGGAATGGCTACACCTTC,CATEQGNGYTF
TRBD1,-,TRBJ2-7,TRBV10-3,TGTGCCATCGTTTCGGACAGGGGAAACTACGAGCAGTACTTC,CAIVSDRGNYEQYF
-,-,TRBJ2-5,TRBV15,TGTGCCACCAGCAGAGATCAGGGCGAGACCCAGTACTTC,CATSRDQGETQYF
TRBD1,few,TRBJ2-1,TRBV5-1,TGCGCCAGCACCCAGGGGACAGGGCGGGAAGGTGAGCAGTTCTTC,CASTQGTGREGEQFF
-,once,TRBJ2-7,TRBV2,TGTGCCAGCAGTGATAGAAGGGTTTCGCCCTACGAGCAGTACTTC,CASSDRRVSPYEQYF
TRBD1,-,TRBJ1-1,TRBV7-2,TGTGCCAGCAGCTTAGCGGGGGACAGGGAGCTCGAAGCTTTCTTT,CASSLAGDRELEAFF
-,-,TRBJ2-7,TRBV20-1,TGCAGTGCTAGATCCTCGCGGGGAACGGGACATCACTACGAGCAGTACTTC,CSARSSRGTGHHYEQYF